A selection of T cell receptor beta chains follows, all from one sample in a study of monozygotic twins with inflammatory bowel disease. From its re-call of the 5' RACE reads, TCRdb lists each CDR3 protein once, without DNA. The sample holds about 450,000 distinct CDR3 sequences. Sample: blood. These TCRs come from a human donor with ulcerative colitis or Crohn's disease, or a healthy co-twin of an affected twin (not recorded which). CDR3s include the opening cysteine and the closing phenylalanine or tryptophan.

v_call	j_call	cdr3_aa
TRBV11-2	TRBJ2-2	CAGGAHNTGELFF
TRBV20-1	TRBJ1-6	CSARGRGNSPLHF
TRBV5-5	TRBJ1-1	CASSRTAQNTEAFF
TRBV6-1	TRBJ1-2	CASTEAAGEFYGYTF
TRBV18	TRBJ1-5	CASSPGASYQPQHF
TRBV9	TRBJ1-3	CASSVVSSGNTIYF
TRBV7-9	TRBJ1-4	CASSRLTGSTNEKLFF
TRBV11-2	TRBJ2-1	CASSLGTSAGSSYNEQFF
TRBV28	TRBJ2-3	CASSYLVGTSTDTQYF
TRBV5-1	TRBJ2-7	CASSLGGTLYEQYF
TRBV10-3	TRBJ1-5	CAISGTAEGPQHF
TRBV7-2	TRBJ2-3	CASRLAPSDTQYF
TRBV10-3	TRBJ2-5	CAISTGLAGETQYF
TRBV12-3/TRBV12-4	TRBJ1-1	CASSLTAGPTEAFF
TRBV7-9	TRBJ1-4	CSSSISATEKLFF
TRBV27	TRBJ1-1	CASSSINDGNTEAFF
TRBV7-9	TRBJ1-6	CASSSWGQGGDSPLHF
TRBV6-5	TRBJ2-2	CASHKPGQGSGELFF
TRBV20-1	TRBJ2-5	CSAPGLAQETQYF
TRBV28	TRBJ1-2	CASSIGGQGTYGYTF
TRBV6-5	TRBJ1-1	CASSSFQGQGDEAFF
TRBV5-4	TRBJ2-5	CASTLTSGGAETQYF
TRBV5-1	TRBJ2-4	CASSLFPREGGQRNIQYF
TRBV14	TRBJ2-3	CASSPRQLTDTQYF
TRBV5-1	TRBJ1-1	CASSTQGAPNTEAFF
TRBV4-2	TRBJ1-2	CASSQDPGYGYTF
TRBV10-3	TRBJ2-3	CAIRDGQGFIENTQYF
TRBV7-2	TRBJ1-5	CASGGGDQPQHF
TRBV7-9	TRBJ2-3	CASSLDGPLPDTQYF
TRBV4-2	TRBJ2-4	CASSQDPGGRGNIQYF
TRBV7-3	TRBJ2-2	CASSLYATSGGAAGELFF
TRBV6-5	TRBJ1-5	CASSLVGSQPQHF
TRBV12-3/TRBV12-4	TRBJ2-1	CASSLAGGPGTEQFF
TRBV5-1	TRBJ1-4	CASSFGQGRTNEKLFF
TRBV20-1	TRBJ2-1	CSAPSPSDSSYNEQFF
TRBV10-3	TRBJ1-1	CAINPGQGEAFF
TRBV6-5	TRBJ2-2	CASSYTAASRTATGELFF
TRBV24-1	TRBJ2-1	CATGEVAGGSYNEQFF
TRBV29-1	TRBJ1-1	CSILVLGQHTEAFF
TRBV20-1	TRBJ1-6	CSARDATASYNSPLHF
TRBV28	TRBJ1-2	CASSLRTGHYGYTF
TRBV9	TRBJ2-3	CASSPRTSGDTQYF
TRBV18	TRBJ2-5	CASSRDLETQYF
TRBV9	TRBJ2-7	CASSFNPLNEQYF
TRBV20-1	TRBJ1-5	CSAPAGSNQLQHF